This paragraph covers one T cell receptor (beta chain) sequence. Its target is unknown. This CDR3 is built from 13 residues. V was pared by 3 bases and J by 6 bases, with 11 bases between. Germline V lookup: CDR1 MNHEY, CDR2 SVGAGI. This specimen belongs to a study of healthy donors' naive CD4 and CD8 T cells. Study at large: For TCR alpha, new primers spanned all functional IMGT alpha genes. The study's findings and limits: The study did not address homeostatic proliferation effects in naive T cells. Positive CDR3 charge linked to CD4+ cells, negative to CD8+ cells.

Starting from approximately 500 ng of total RNA, TCR libraries were made with linear amplification. Under the authors' procedure: Sequencing covered about 80,000 rearranged alpha-chain transcripts across roughly 5 healthy donors. TCRdb fed the reads into MiXCR, producing one record per CDR3 protein. These V and J calls originate from TCRdb's pipeline instead of the authors' own analysis. Among about 180,000 distinct CDR3 sequences, about 70% were seen once, and the ten largest hold roughly 2.4%. The chain combines TRBV6-5 with TRBJ1-2; D might be TRBD1 (5 bases). The sample taken for sequencing was naive CD4+ and CD8+ T cells sorted from blood, pooled from several donors. The clonotype originates from a pool of human donors in good health; the sample pools cells from several healthy donors. The DNA for the CDR3 is TGTGCCAGCAGTTATGGGGGTGCGGATGGCTACACCTTC. The encoded protein is CASSYGGADGYTF.